Below are 21 T cell receptor beta chains sequenced from a single sample in a study of cytomegalovirus exposure and HLA in healthy donors. PCR used 60 Vbeta primers and 13 Jbeta primers. Some clones are missing from TCRdb's copy, which holds only in-frame ones; the method was immunoSEQ multiplex PCR. The sample contains over 60,000 clones, roughly 80% of which appear only once. Sequences were obtained from PBMCs. The receptors come from a woman in her thirties in good health and CMV-seropositive.

The V and J genes are TRBV28 and TRBJ1-2, with D possibly TRBD1 on 6 matching bases. The CDR3 contains 16 residues. The ends were cut back, 1 base at V and 2 bases at J, with 14 bases in the middle. Germline CDR1 MDHEN, CDR2 SYDVKM. The CDR3: CASSLFKGQMNYGYTF. CDR3 nucleotides: TGTGCCAGCAGTTTATTTAAAGGACAGATGAACTATGGCTACACCTTC.

This chain joins TRBV2 and TRBJ2-1; TRBD2 agrees at 10 bases. Germline V CDR1 and CDR2: SNHLY, FYNNEI. V was pared by 6 bases and J by 5 bases, with 4 bases of the junction left unmatched. This CDR3 has 14 residues. CDR3 protein: CASRPGLAHNEQFF. CDR3 in DNA: TGTGCCAGCAGGCCGGGACTAGCGCACAATGAGCAGTTCTTC.

The rearrangement joins TRBV27 to TRBJ2-7; D may be TRBD2 (6 bases). Germline CDR1 reads MNHEY; CDR2 reads SMNVEV (reference sequence). V lost 2 bases and J lost 7, with 15 bases in between. This CDR3 comprises 14 residues. The CDR3 bases are TGTGCCAGCAGTTTAGCGGGACTCCCCTGGGAGCAGTACTTC. It yields the protein CASSLAGLPWEQYF.

In regard to this clone: Sequence at one end of the junction differs from germline and may be a read error. The V call is TRBV7-7, the J call TRBJ2-3, with 8 bases fitting TRBD2. In germline, CDR1 is SSHAT, CDR2 FNYEAQ (reference sequence). This CDR3 is 16 amino acids long. CDR3 in DNA: TGTGCTAGCAGCTTAGTGGCGGGAGGCGGCGCAGATACGCAGTATTTT. Its protein is CASSLVAGGGADTQYF.

This rearrangement joins TRBV13 to TRBJ2-1; D remains ambiguous. V was clipped by 2 bases and J by 9 bases, with 11 bases between them. This CDR3 contains 13 residues. Germline assignment: CDR1 PRHDT and CDR2 FYEKMQ (reference sequence). The CDR3: CASSLIVSREQFF. The CDR3 nucleotides read TGTGCCAGCAGCTTAATAGTCTCTCGTGAGCAGTTCTTC.

This chain joins TRBV6-5 and TRBJ2-7; the match to TRBD1 covers 10 bases. This CDR3 comprises 15 residues. From germline, CDR1 is MNHEY and CDR2 SVGAGI. After removal of 6 bases from V and 6 bases from J, the junction contained 11 bases not matched to a gene. The CDR3 spells CASSRPGQGPFEQYF. CDR3 nucleotides: TGTGCCAGCAGCCGACCGGGACAGGGGCCCTTCGAGCAGTACTTC.

The table lists this clone with a few counts. The chain joins TRBV7-2 to TRBJ1-5; 9 positions match TRBD1. Trimming at V came to 5 bases and at J to 4 bases, leaving 9 bases not matched to a gene. The CDR3 contains 16 residues. The V gene's germline CDR1 is SGHTA and CDR2 FQGNSA. The CDR3 spells CASSPLDRGVNQPQHF. CDR3 sequence (DNA): TGTGCCAGCAGCCCCTTGGACAGGGGCGTTAATCAGCCCCAGCATTTT.

This clone came up a few times. The chain carries TRBV19 and TRBJ2-7; possibly TRBD1 for D (5 bases). CDR3 length: 13 amino acids. V lost 3 bases and J lost 6, with 12 bases in between. CDR1 is LNHDA, CDR2 SQIVND, per germline (reference sequence). In nucleotides, the CDR3 is TGTGCCAGTAGTATCACGCAGGGCCGCGAGCAGTACTTC. It encodes CASSITQGREQYF.

V is TRBV9 and J is TRBJ2-7; 9 nucleotides align to TRBD1. The CDR3 loop spans 15 amino acids. After removal of 1 base from V and 4 bases from J, the junction contained 6 bases not matched to a gene. Per the germline V gene, CDR1 is SGDLS and CDR2 is YYNGEE. The CDR3 loop reads CASSVKGQGFYEQYF. The CDR3 region has the DNA TGTGCCAGCAGCGTAAAGGGACAGGGTTTTTACGAGCAGTACTTC.

This clone was seen just once. This chain joins TRBV30 and TRBJ2-3; TRBD2 matches at 14 bases. This CDR3 contains 18 residues. Per the germline V gene, CDR1 is GTSNPN and CDR2 is SVGIG (reference sequence). Germline trimming cut 0 bases from V and 0 bases from J; bases unmatched to any gene: 5. This CDR3 reads CAWSVHRLAGGSTDTQYF. CDR3 in DNA: TGTGCCTGGAGTGTACACCGACTAGCGGGAGGGAGCACAGATACGCAGTATTTT.

This chain connects TRBV19 to TRBJ2-3, with D uncertain. The CDR3 contains 13 residues. The V gene lost 5 bases and the J gene lost 2 bases, with 8 bases spanning the gap. In germline, CDR1 is LNHDA, CDR2 SQIVND (reference sequence). The CDR3 DNA is TGTGCCAGTAGTCCTGGCCTCACAGATACGCAGTATTTT. Protein product: CASSPGLTDTQYF.

This clone was seen only a few times. V and J are TRBV15 and TRBJ2-7, with D possibly TRBD1 on 6 matching bases. The germline V gene has CDR1 LNHNV and CDR2 YYDKDF (reference sequence). The CDR3 has 14 residues. V shed 3 bases and J shed 1 base, with 10 bases lying between them. The CDR3 DNA reads TGTGCCACCAGCAGCGACAGGCGGTCCTACGAGCAGTACTTC. Protein product: CATSSDRRSYEQYF.

The CDR3 reads CASSSGTGETQYF. The DNA of the CDR3 is TGTGCCAGCAGCTCCGGGACAGGGGAGACCCAGTACTTC. The V and J genes are TRBV28 and TRBJ2-5; 9 bases map to TRBD1. V shed 6 bases, J shed 5 bases, and the junction held 4 bases outside the gene matches. Germline-derived CDR1 and CDR2 are MDHEN and SYDVKM. The CDR3 covers 13 residues.

The genes are TRBV5-4 and TRBJ2-5, with 7 positions matching TRBD2. V shed 3 bases and J 5 bases; nucleotides not matched to a gene: 7. The CDR3 runs 14 residues. CDR1 and CDR2 from the germline V gene are SGHNT and YYREEE (reference sequence). CDR3 coding DNA: TGTGCCAGCAGCTCCGGACTAGGGAGGGAGACCCAGTACTTC. It codes for CASSSGLGRETQYF.

The chain links TRBV6-1 to TRBJ2-7; TRBD1 matches 9 bases. The ends lost 6 bases at V and 3 bases at J; junction bases unmatched: 9. The CDR3 length is 15 residues. CDR1 is MNHNS and CDR2 is SASEGT in the germline V gene. This CDR3 is CASSDRGVGLYEQYF. The CDR3 DNA sequence: TGTGCCAGCAGCGACAGGGGGGTGGGTCTCTACGAGCAGTACTTC.

The rearrangement links TRBV27 to TRBJ1-2; the match to TRBD1 covers 9 bases. The CDR3 has 16 residues. Germline V lookup: CDR1 MNHEY, CDR2 SMNVEV (reference sequence). The V gene end was trimmed by 7 bases and the J gene end by 7 bases; junction bases not matched to a gene: 16. This CDR3 reads CASIRPGTGRTSGYTF. The CDR3 DNA follows: TGTGCCAGCATCCGGCCCGGGACAGGGAGGACAAGTGGCTACACCTTC.

The V and J genes are TRBV5-1 and TRBJ2-1; the match to TRBD2 covers 11 bases. The J segment lost 9 bases and the V segment lost 0 bases, leaving 5 bases of the junction unmatched. The CDR3 totals 15 residues. The V gene's germline CDR1 is SGHRS and CDR2 YFSETQ. The CDR3 spells CASSLEVAGGGEQFF. The CDR3 DNA reads TGCGCCAGCAGCTTGGAGGTAGCGGGAGGGGGTGAGCAGTTCTTC. Full variable domain (remainder filled in from reference TRBV5-1 and TRBJ2-1): KAGVTQTPRYLIKTRGQQVTLSCSPISGHRSVSWYQQTPGQGLQFLFEYFSETQRNKGNFPGRFSGRQFSNSRSEMNVSTLELGDSALYLCASSLEVAGGGEQFFGPGTRLTVL.

Written as DNA, the CDR3 is TGCAGCACCAGCCTAGCTTACAATGAGCAGTTCTTC. Its protein is CSTSLAYNEQFF. V usage is TRBV29-1 and J usage is TRBJ2-1; D is perhaps TRBD2 (5 bases). Trimming took 8 bases from V and 4 from J, leaving 12 bases between them. CDR3 length equals 12 residues. Germline V gene sequence: CDR1 SQVTM, CDR2 ANQGSEA.

This CDR3 reads CASSPPPGTGGSYGYTF. Written as DNA, the CDR3 is TGCGCCAGCAGTCCTCCTCCCGGGACAGGGGGCTCCTATGGCTACACCTTC. This sequence joins TRBV5-1 and TRBJ1-2; 12 bases align to TRBD1. Trimming took 5 bases from V and 4 from J; bases not matched to a gene: 12. This CDR3 contains 17 residues. Germline CDR1 is SGHRS and CDR2 is YFSETQ.

V is TRBV25-1 and J is TRBJ1-2; D is unclear. With 4 bases removed from V and 8 bases from J, the gap between germline ends came to 8 bases. Germline CDR1 and CDR2: MGHDK and SYGVNS. This CDR3 contains 11 residues. The CDR3 loop is CASSGYGGYTF. DNA for the CDR3: TGTGCCAGCAGTGGATACGGGGGCTACACCTTC.

The chain uses TRBV7-9 and TRBJ2-5, with 10 bases identical to TRBD1. After removal of 5 bases from V and 5 bases from J, the junction contained 8 bases not matched to a gene. The CDR3 consists of 15 residues. Germline CDR1 is SEHNR and CDR2 is FQNEAQ (reference sequence). The DNA for the CDR3 is TGTGCCAGCAGCGCCCGGACAGGGGGGGATGAGACCCAGTACTTC. This codes for CASSARTGGDETQYF. Variable domain in full (rest from reference TRBV7-9 and TRBJ2-5): DTGVSQNPRHKITKRGQNVTFRCDPISEHNRLYWYRQTLGQGPEFLTYFQNEAQLEKSRLLSDRFSAERPKGSFSTLEIQRTEQGDSAMYLCASSARTGGDETQYFGPGTRLLVL.